These 31 T cell receptor beta chains were sequenced from one sample in a study of cytomegalovirus exposure and HLA in healthy donors. PCR employed 60 Vbeta and 13 Jbeta primers. Clones were read by immunoSEQ multiplex PCR, and TCRdb kept only the in-frame ones, dropping some. The table lists around 120,000 clones, around 74% of them singletons. The sample consisted of PBMCs. Every receptor here comes from a man in his sixties in good health and CMV-seropositive.

This clone has a handful of counts. The chain is built from TRBV7-7 and TRBJ2-5; D is possibly TRBD2 (7 bases). CDR1 is SSHAT, CDR2 FNYEAQ, per germline (reference sequence). There are 13 residues in the CDR3. The CDR3 reads CAISSGGRETQYF. Written as DNA, the CDR3 is TGTGCTATCTCGTCGGGGGGCCGCGAGACCCAGTACTTC. The full variable domain, its missing parts supplied by reference TRBV7-7 and TRBJ2-5, is GAGVSQSPRYKVTKRGQDVTLRCDPISSHATLYWYQQALGQGPEFLTYFNYEAQPDKSGLPSDRFSAERPEGSISTLTIQRTEQRDSAMYRCAISSGGRETQYFGPGTRLLVL.

A few counts support this clone. This chain links TRBV5-1 with TRBJ1-3, with TRBD1 identical over 8 bases. This CDR3 comprises 15 residues. In germline, CDR1 is SGHRS, CDR2 YFSETQ. V lost 1 base, J lost 3 bases, and 3 bases stayed unmatched. The CDR3 coding sequence is TGCGCCAGCAGCTTGCCAGGGGGCAATGGAAACACCATATATTTT. This encodes CASSLPGGNGNTIYF.

The chain has TRBV2 and TRBJ2-5; perhaps TRBD2 as D (6 bases). CDR3 size: 13 residues. Germline V CDR1 and CDR2: SNHLY, FYNNEI. Trimming stripped 6 bases from V and 1 base from J, with 9 bases between. The CDR3 loop is CASSRDFQETQYF. The CDR3 DNA sequence: TGTGCCAGCAGCAGGGACTTCCAAGAGACCCAGTACTTC.

This clone showed up just a few times. The V gene is TRBV6-1, the J gene TRBJ2-3, with 9 bases identical to TRBD1. V lost 4 bases to trimming and J lost 3 bases; unmatched junction nucleotides: 14. The CDR3 loop spans 18 amino acids. Germline-derived CDR1 and CDR2 are MNHNS and SASEGT. The CDR3, as DNA: TGTGCCAGCAGTGGCCCCACTAACAGGGGGCGAAGGACAGATACGCAGTATTTT. This codes for CASSGPTNRGRRTDTQYF.

This chain joins TRBV11-2 and TRBJ2-3, with unresolved D. Trimming took 5 bases from V and 6 from J, leaving 15 bases between them. The CDR3 is 14 amino acids. The germline gives CDR1 SGHAT, CDR2 FQNNGV. The DNA for the CDR3 is TGTGCCAGCAGCCCCACGGTCGGGTCCGATACGCAGTATTTT. Translating gives CASSPTVGSDTQYF.

Here the CDR3 DNA reads TGTGCCAGCAGTGAACCCCCCAGGGTGGACACTGAAGCTTTCTTT. Residues: CASSEPPRVDTEAFF. The chain uses TRBV6-1 and TRBJ1-1, with a weak D call TRBD1 (5 bases). V dropped 2 bases and J dropped 3 bases, with 13 bases sitting between them. Per the germline V gene, CDR1 is MNHNS and CDR2 is SASEGT. CDR3 length: 15 residues.

The rearrangement links TRBV5-4 to TRBJ1-5, with 7 bases lining up with TRBD1. The J segment lost 6 bases and the V segment lost 3 bases, leaving 15 bases of the junction unmatched. The germline gives CDR1 SGHNT, CDR2 YYREEE (reference sequence). This CDR3 spans 17 amino acids. The CDR3 bases are TGTGCCAGCAGCTCCCGCCAGGAAGGGGGCGAGCGTCAGCCCCAGCATTTT. Amino acid sequence: CASSSRQEGGERQPQHF.

The chain combines TRBV4-2 with TRBJ2-3; 8 nucleotides align to TRBD2. V shed 0 bases, J shed 4 bases, and the junction held 9 bases outside the gene matches. The germline V gene encodes CDR1 LGHNA and CDR2 YNFKEQ. This CDR3 comprises 17 residues. The CDR3 loop is CASSQEGASGGADTQYF. CDR3 in DNA: TGTGCCAGCAGCCAAGAGGGGGCCAGCGGGGGTGCAGATACGCAGTATTTT.

J is TRBJ2-2 and V is TRBV5-1; TRBD2 might be the D (5 bases). Germline CDR1 is SGHRS and CDR2 is YFSETQ. This CDR3 spans 16 amino acids. V lost 4 bases to trimming and J lost 1 base, with 14 bases between them. The CDR3 bases are TGCGCCAGCAGCGTAGCTAGCACACAGAACACCGGGGAGCTGTTTTTT. Its protein product is CASSVASTQNTGELFF.

The CDR3 nucleotides are TGTGCCAGCAGCTTATTTGTTGGACAGGGGAATTACGAGCAGTACTTC. Residues: CASSLFVGQGNYEQYF. This chain connects TRBV13 to TRBJ2-7; TRBD1 aligns across 9 bases. This CDR3 is 16 amino acids long. Germline loops: CDR1 PRHDT, CDR2 FYEKMQ (reference sequence). J gave up 4 bases and V 2 bases, and 9 bases lay outside the gene matches.

The V and J genes are TRBV7-9 and TRBJ1-4; D unresolved. V lost 5 bases and J 4 bases, leaving 5 bases between the germline ends. This CDR3 is built from 12 residues. CDR1 and CDR2 (germline): SEHNR, FQNEAQ (reference sequence). CDR3 residues: CASSPFNEKLFF. The CDR3, as DNA: TGTGCCAGCAGCCCGTTTAATGAAAAACTGTTTTTT.

J is TRBJ2-2 and V is TRBV30; TRBD2 agrees at 7 bases. The CDR3 contains 14 residues. V lost 2 bases to trimming and J lost 5 bases; unmatched junction nucleotides: 5. The germline V gene has CDR1 GTSNPN and CDR2 SVGIG (reference sequence). The CDR3 nucleotides read TGTGCCTGGAGTCTCCTAGCGGAGACCGGGGAGCTGTTTTTT. Protein: CAWSLLAETGELFF.

Of note for this clone: Additional DNA sequences in this sample encode the identical CDR3. The chain is built from TRBV9 and TRBJ1-6, with 8 bases that match TRBD1. Germline CDR1 reads SGDLS; CDR2 reads YYNGEE. Trimming at V came to 0 bases and at J to 1 base, leaving 3 bases not matched to a gene. The CDR3 sequence is 17 residues long. This CDR3 reads CASSVGQGRSYNSPLHF. The CDR3 DNA follows: TGTGCCAGCAGCGTAGGACAGGGGAGATCCTATAATTCACCCCTCCACTTT.

The chain uses TRBV18 and TRBJ1-5, with 10 nucleotides matching TRBD1. The length of the CDR3 is 16 residues. Germline values: CDR1 KGHSH, CDR2 LQKENI. V gave up 3 bases and J gave up 3 bases; unmatched junction bases: 5. In DNA, the CDR3 is TGTGCCAGCTCACCTACGACAGGGGGCACCAATCAGCCCCAGCATTTT. As protein: CASSPTTGGTNQPQHF. Full variable domain (outside the CDR3, taken from reference TRBV18 and TRBJ1-5): NAGVMQNPRHLVRRRGQEARLRCSPMKGHSHVYWYRQLPEEGLKFMVYLQKENIIDESGMPKERFSAEFPKEGPSILRIQQVVRGDSAAYFCASSPTTGGTNQPQHFGDGTRLSIL.

This clone was counted only a few times. The chain carries TRBV7-9 and TRBJ2-7; 8 bases are shared with TRBD1. Germline assignment: CDR1 SEHNR and CDR2 FQNEAQ (reference sequence). V trimming: 5 bases; J trimming: 1 base; junction bases outside the gene matches: 10. CDR3 size: 16 residues. The chain's CDR3 is CASSEGPGTGSYEQYF. In DNA form, the CDR3 reads TGTGCCAGCAGCGAAGGCCCCGGGACAGGTTCCTACGAGCAGTACTTC.

V usage is TRBV10-1 and J usage is TRBJ1-2; D not certain. The CDR3 consists of 15 residues. V lost 2 bases and J lost 6, with 16 bases in between. The germline V gene encodes CDR1 WNHNN and CDR2 SYGVQD (reference sequence). The CDR3 bases are TGCGCCAGCAGTGAGAGGAGGCAAAACTTCCATGGCTACACCTTC. Protein product: CASSERRQNFHGYTF.

V and J are TRBV7-9 and TRBJ2-1, with D uncertain. Trimming pared 1 base from V and 5 bases from J, leaving 6 bases between. CDR1 is SEHNR and CDR2 is FQNEAQ in the germline V gene (reference sequence). The CDR3 contains 13 residues. CDR3 in DNA: TGTGCCAGCAGCTTAGGAGCCAACAATGAGCAGTTCTTC. This gives the protein CASSLGANNEQFF.

The rearrangement joins TRBV27 to TRBJ1-2; D uncertain. Germline V CDR1 and CDR2: MNHEY, SMNVEV (reference sequence). Trimming took 2 bases from V and 7 from J, leaving 20 bases between them. The length of the CDR3 is 16 residues. The CDR3 sequence: CASSLEGGPYRGGYTF. As DNA, the CDR3 is TGTGCCAGCAGTTTAGAGGGTGGTCCATATCGGGGTGGCTACACCTTC.

CDR3 nucleotides: TGCGCCAGCAGCTTGAGCGGGCTGGGTGAAGCTTTCTTT. This gives the protein CASSLSGLGEAFF. The chain joins TRBV5-1 to TRBJ1-1; D is undetermined. CDR1 is SGHRS, CDR2 YFSETQ, per germline. The CDR3 length is 13 residues. Deletions cut 1 base from V and 7 bases from J, with 11 bases between. The variable domain in full, completed from reference TRBV5-1 and TRBJ1-1, reads KAGVTQTPRYLIKTRGQQVTLSCSPISGHRSVSWYQQTPGQGLQFLFEYFSETQRNKGNFPGRFSGRQFSNSRSEMNVSTLELGDSALYLCASSLSGLGEAFFGQGTRLTVV.

V is TRBV6-1 and J is TRBJ1-4; D perhaps matches TRBD1 (6 bases). Germline CDR1 reads MNHNS; CDR2 reads SASEGT. V dropped 1 base and J dropped 6 bases, with 12 bases sitting between them. This CDR3 has 15 residues. CDR3: CASSEVWTVDEKLFF. In DNA, the CDR3 is TGTGCCAGCAGTGAAGTCTGGACAGTAGATGAAAAACTGTTTTTT.

The V and J genes are TRBV6-1 and TRBJ2-3; 8 bases map to TRBD2. Trimming cost V 0 bases and J 6 bases; bases outside gene matches: 8. The germline V gene has CDR1 MNHNS and CDR2 SASEGT. CDR3 length equals 16 residues. The CDR3 nucleotides are TGTGCCAGCAGTGAAGCGCGGGCGGGAGGTTGGGATACGCAGTATTTT. It translates to CASSEARAGGWDTQYF.

This clone was observed a single time. The V gene is TRBV2, the J gene TRBJ2-5; possible D gene TRBD1, 5 bases. CDR1 is SNHLY and CDR2 is FYNNEI in the germline V gene. The CDR3 covers 14 residues. Trimming stripped 0 bases from V and 0 bases from J, with 5 bases between. The CDR3: CASSEATDQETQYF. The CDR3 nucleotides read TGTGCCAGCAGTGAAGCGACAGACCAAGAGACCCAGTACTTC. Supplemented by reference TRBV2 and TRBJ2-5, the full variable domain reads EPEVTQTPSHQVTQMGQEVILRCVPISNHLYFYWYRQILGQKVEFLVSFYNNEISEKSEIFDDQFSVERPDGSNFTLKIRSTKLEDSAMYFCASSEATDQETQYFGPGTRLLVL.

This sequence joins TRBV28 and TRBJ2-7; D might be TRBD1 (6 bases). Germline values: CDR1 MDHEN, CDR2 SYDVKM. The germline V and J ends were trimmed by 5 bases and 6 bases, with 17 bases remaining between them. The CDR3 is made up of 14 amino acids. For the CDR3, the DNA is TGTGCCAGCAGTGTCCCAGGGGCATCTCTCGAGCAGTACTTC. Translation: CASSVPGASLEQYF.

On this clone: One junction end does not reproduce the germline sequence, and a read error may be involved. CDR3 loop: CASSPMSGTGLF. The CDR3 nucleotides read TGTGCCAGCAGCCCGATGTCCGGGACAGGGCTCTTC. The gene calls are TRBV5-4 and TRBJ2-1, with TRBD1 matching 9 bases. Germline CDR1 SGHNT, CDR2 YYREEE (reference sequence). The length of the CDR3 is 12 residues.

The chain uses TRBV27 and TRBJ2-7, with D perhaps matching TRBD2 (6 bases). The CDR3 runs 13 residues. V was pared by 8 bases and J by 3 bases, with 14 bases between. From germline, CDR1 is MNHEY and CDR2 SMNVEV (reference sequence). The CDR3 sequence: CASGGLLNYEQYF. Here the CDR3 DNA reads TGTGCCAGCGGGGGACTTCTGAACTACGAGCAGTACTTC.

The rearrangement links TRBV25-1 to TRBJ1-1; D ambiguous. The ends were cut back, 0 bases at V and 4 bases at J, with 6 bases in the middle. Germline values: CDR1 MGHDK, CDR2 SYGVNS. The CDR3 runs to 13 residues. CDR3 sequence (DNA): TGTGCCAGCAGTGAATATAAGCGCACTGAAGCTTTCTTT. As protein: CASSEYKRTEAFF.

The gene calls are TRBV11-2 and TRBJ1-1, with TRBD1 matching 11 bases. Germline-derived CDR1 and CDR2 are SGHAT and FQNNGV. V was pared by 1 base and J by 1 base, with 5 bases of the junction left unmatched. This CDR3 contains 17 residues. The CDR3 bases are TGTGCCAGCAGCTTAGGATTGGGACAGGGGGGGAACACTGAAGCTTTCTTT. Protein product: CASSLGLGQGGNTEAFF. The full variable domain, its missing parts supplied by reference TRBV11-2 and TRBJ1-1, is EAGVAQSPRYKIIEKRQSVAFWCNPISGHATLYWYQQILGQGPKLLIQFQNNGVVDDSQLPKDRFSAERLKGVDSTLKIQPAKLEDSAVYLCASSLGLGQGGNTEAFFGQGTRLTVV.

This clone was observed a handful of times. The sample carries other DNA sequences with the same CDR3. V gene TRBV30 combines with J gene TRBJ1-5; D remains ambiguous. The CDR3 totals 13 residues. Germline V gene lookup returns CDR1 GTSNPN and CDR2 SVGIG (reference sequence). The V and J ends lost 0 bases and 4 bases respectively, with 7 bases between them. The CDR3 sequence is CAWSVRRNQPQHF. DNA for the CDR3: TGTGCCTGGAGTGTACGGAGAAATCAGCCCCAGCATTTT.

The gene calls are TRBV2 and TRBJ1-2; 7 bases are a match to TRBD1. Germline CDR1 is SNHLY and CDR2 is FYNNEI. This CDR3 is built from 15 residues. Germline trimming cut 6 bases from V and 4 bases from J; bases unmatched to any gene: 11. CDR3 protein: CASRNDRAGFYGYTF. The DNA for the CDR3 is TGTGCCAGCAGGAATGACAGGGCAGGGTTCTATGGCTACACCTTC.

Details on this clone: The junction and the germline gene differ at one end; a read error may be behind it. The chain uses TRBV4-1 and TRBJ1-2, with a tentative D call TRBD1 (5 bases). Germline V gene sequence: CDR1 MGHRA, CDR2 YSYEKL. The CDR3 length is 16 residues. CDR3 nucleotides: TGCGCCAGCAGCCAAGATGCGGGGCAGGCCCGTTATGTCTACACCTTC. Translated: CASSQDAGQARYVYTF.

CDR3 residues: CASSPIQGEAGNTIYF. CDR3 coding DNA: TGTGCCAGCTCACCAATTCAGGGGGAGGCTGGAAACACCATATATTTT. The chain combines TRBV18 with TRBJ1-3; 7 nucleotides match TRBD1. J gave up 2 bases and V 2 bases, and 6 bases lay outside the gene matches. This CDR3 has 16 residues. Germline CDR1 and CDR2: KGHSH and LQKENI.